A single sample is the source of the 13 T cell receptor beta chains below, sequenced in a study of shared T cell receptors in the human thymus. Data came from immunoSEQ multiplex PCR; TCRdb stores just in-frame clones and leaves some out. This table holds roughly 550,000 clones, 70% to 80% found once. These data were likewise used in another study, on human thymus T cells.

Sequencing input: thymocytes. The receptors were sampled from a boy under three years old with a congenital heart defect.

This clone turned up a few times. The rearrangement joins TRBV5-6 to TRBJ2-1; 9 bases align to TRBD1. Germline-derived CDR1 and CDR2 are SGHDT and YYEEEE. The CDR3 covers 17 residues. The V and J ends lost 0 bases and 5 bases, in that order; junction bases with no gene match: 9. The CDR3 region is CASSLEARTGVHNEQFF. CDR3 nucleotide sequence: TGTGCCAGCAGCTTGGAGGCTCGGACAGGGGTGCACAATGAGCAGTTCTTC. The variable domain in full, completed from reference TRBV5-6 and TRBJ2-1, reads DAGVTQSPTHLIKTRGQQVTLRCSPKSGHDTVSWYQQALGQGPQFIFQYYEEEERQRGNFPDRFSGHQFPNYSSELNVNALLLGDSALYLCASSLEARTGVHNEQFFGPGTRLTVL.

The V gene is TRBV29-1, the J gene TRBJ1-5; possible D gene TRBD1, 6 bases. The CDR3 contains 13 residues. Trimming cost V 4 bases and J 5 bases, with 12 bases left between them. Germline V CDR1 and CDR2: SQVTM, ANQGSEA. The chain's CDR3 is CSVAEWTDQPQHF. As DNA, the CDR3 is TGCAGCGTTGCGGAATGGACAGATCAGCCCCAGCATTTT.

The chain joins TRBV25-1 to TRBJ2-7; 7 bases line up with TRBD2. Germline V gene data show CDR1 as MGHDK and CDR2 as SYGVNS. This CDR3 has 17 residues. Germline trimming cut 2 bases from V and 8 bases from J; bases unmatched to any gene: 18. In DNA, the CDR3 is TGTGCCAGCAGTGAAAGGGGAACGGGACTAATCAATTCCAAGCAGTACTTC. Its protein is CASSERGTGLINSKQYF.

This chain connects TRBV10-2 to TRBJ1-5; TRBD1 matches at 7 bases. Per the germline V gene, CDR1 is WSHSY and CDR2 is SAAADI. V shed 2 bases, J shed 4 bases, and the junction held 8 bases outside the gene matches. The CDR3 runs to 16 residues. The DNA for the CDR3 is TGCGCCAGCAGTGAGGGGGGACAGCTGAGGAATCAGCCCCAGCATTTT. Amino acids: CASSEGGQLRNQPQHF.

This clone was counted a single time. The gene calls are TRBV28 and TRBJ1-1; 8 nucleotides align to TRBD1. CDR3 length equals 13 residues. Germline V CDR1 and CDR2: MDHEN, SYDVKM. Trimming removed 7 bases from V and 8 bases from J; junction bases left unmatched: 9. This chain's CDR3 is CASIPRTGSEAFF. The CDR3 nucleotides are TGTGCCAGCATCCCGAGGACAGGGTCGGAAGCTTTCTTT.

The chain joins TRBV4-3 to TRBJ2-1; D may be TRBD2 (6 bases). The germline V gene encodes CDR1 LGHNA and CDR2 YSLEER. V dropped 4 bases and J dropped 4 bases, with 17 bases sitting between them. This CDR3 spans 16 amino acids. The CDR3 is CASSPWGDSQYNEQFF. CDR3 in DNA: TGCGCCAGCAGCCCCTGGGGGGATTCCCAGTACAATGAGCAGTTCTTC.

The chain employs TRBV25-1 and TRBJ1-5; possible D gene TRBD1, 6 bases. The V gene's germline CDR1 is MGHDK and CDR2 SYGVNS. This CDR3 region has 16 residues. With 6 bases removed from V and 3 bases from J, the gap between germline ends came to 18 bases. The CDR3 sequence is CASSGGGGLINQPQHF. The DNA for the CDR3 is TGTGCCAGCAGCGGGGGAGGGGGGCTCATCAATCAGCCCCAGCATTTT.

The CDR3 loop reads CALGDTGELFF. The CDR3 coding sequence is TGTGCCTTAGGGGACACCGGGGAGCTGTTTTTT. The chain carries TRBV27 and TRBJ2-2; weak D call: TRBD1 (5 bases). Germline lookup yields CDR1 MNHEY and CDR2 SMNVEV (reference sequence). The CDR3 length is 11 residues. With 11 bases removed from V and 3 bases from J, the gap between germline ends came to 7 bases.

The chain couples TRBV21-1 to TRBJ2-7; the table's D call TRBD1 went unverified against the DNA. TRBV21-1 is a pseudogene. The CDR3 has 13 residues. CDR3 amino acids: CASSNHNSYEQYF. DNA for the CDR3: TGTGCCAGCAGCAACCACAACTCCTACGAGCAGTACTTC.

This chain uses TRBV14 with TRBJ2-7; 11 bases are a match to TRBD2. CDR1 is SGHDN, CDR2 FVKESK, per germline. The CDR3 sequence is 15 residues long. After removal of 4 bases from V and 4 bases from J, the junction contained 6 bases not matched to a gene. CDR3 protein: CASSPGLAAPYEQYF. The CDR3 nucleotides read TGTGCCAGCAGCCCGGGACTAGCGGCCCCATACGAGCAGTACTTC.

The chain joins TRBV14 to TRBJ2-1, with D perhaps matching TRBD1 (5 bases). The V end lost 0 bases, the J end lost 9 bases, and 15 bases lay between the germline ends. The CDR3 consists of 15 residues. Germline V gene lookup returns CDR1 SGHDN and CDR2 FVKESK. The CDR3: CASSQDRGGWGEQFF. CDR3 sequence (DNA): TGTGCCAGCAGCCAAGATAGGGGTGGGTGGGGTGAGCAGTTCTTC.

This chain joins TRBV6-5 and TRBJ2-5; TRBD2 matches 12 bases. This CDR3 is 15 amino acids long. The ends lost 6 bases at V and 5 bases at J; junction bases unmatched: 7. Germline lookup yields CDR1 MNHEY and CDR2 SVGAGI. The chain's CDR3 is CASRKLAGGPETQYF. Here the CDR3 DNA reads TGTGCCAGCAGGAAACTAGCGGGAGGCCCCGAGACCCAGTACTTC.

This clone was counted between two and nine times. This rearrangement joins TRBV27 to TRBJ1-1; a weak D match, TRBD1 (6 bases). Germline CDR1 reads MNHEY; CDR2 reads SMNVEV (reference sequence). Trimming removed 2 bases at V and 4 bases at J, with 11 bases between. This CDR3 is 14 amino acids long. CDR3 bases: TGTGCCAGCAGTTTAGAGGGGGGGACCACTGAAGCTTTCTTT. Translation: CASSLEGGTTEAFF.